This TCR beta chain was identified in a study of T-cell reconstitution after alpha-beta-depleted transplantation in children. CDR3 length: 12 amino acids. CDR1 is SGHDT, CDR2 YYEEEE, per germline. Points from the study as a whole: There were reportedly several hundred expanded graft clones from which alpha-beta T cells came about two months after transplant. When one year had passed after transplant, most T-cell counts and diversity came from newly produced T cells. It was surviving recipient T cells and thymic progenitors that gave some patients high TCRbeta diversity at day 60.

Unique molecular identifiers were used to barcode this TCRbeta library. TCRdb recomputed calls from the PCR reads with MiXCR, one row per CDR3 protein. The table includes fewer than 350,000 distinct CDR3 sequences, roughly a tenth detected once. On this clonotype itself: Its matching antigen is unknown. This could be a read error, since a much larger clone is one nucleotide away.

This chain uses TRBV5-6 with TRBJ2-1, with a possible D match to TRBD2 (5 bases). The source material was PBMCs, sampled before TCRalphabeta/CD19-depleted stem cell transplant. This TCR derives from a boy younger than two with acute myeloid leukemia, due to receive a stem cell transplant. CDR3 residues: CASSYGVNEEFF. The CDR3 DNA sequence: TGTGCCAGCAGCTACGGGGTGAATGAGGAGTTCTTC.